Listed below are T cell receptor beta chains from one sample, sequenced in a study of T cell responses to AZD1222 COVID-19 vaccine. Profiled with immunoSEQ multiplex PCR; TCRdb holds only in-frame clones, not every one. The table has 100,000 to 150,000 clones, about 88% seen once. The sample here was peripheral blood, taken on day 0 of AZD1222 vaccination. Receptors were obtained from an adult in good health. CDR3s leave out the opening cysteine and the closing phenylalanine or tryptophan. The order of the fields is CDR3 protein, clone size, V gene. The size entry is marked missing in some rows and otherwise reads once, few, many or a size class.

CDR3: ASSPIDTAGANVLT
size: few
V: TRBV18

CDR3: ASSQDKERQGSGTQY
size: NA
V: TRBV14

CDR3: ASRSLTVSYSTDTQY
size: NA
V: TRBV27

CDR3: AWGGQGNEKLF
size: NA
V: TRBV30

CDR3: ASRLLAYEQY
size: few
V: TRBV2

CDR3: ASSLEDYEQY
size: NA
V: TRBV11-3

CDR3: ASSHGSLSYNEQF
size: NA
V: TRBV3-1/TRBV3-2

CDR3: SASNTGSRSGYT
size: once
V: TRBV20-1

CDR3: ASSPDWDRRTEKLF
size: NA
V: TRBV18

CDR3: ASSSLGRYNSPLH
size: NA
V: TRBV27

CDR3: AISDGQGSSYEQY
size: NA
V: TRBV10-3

CDR3: ASSILAGGIYEQY
size: NA
V: TRBV5-4

CDR3: ASSLLPGQGAPSGANVLT
size: NA
V: TRBV4-1

CDR3: ASRGGSSTDTQY
size: few
V: TRBV27

CDR3: ASSQGSAGGPGEQF
size: NA
V: TRBV4-3

CDR3: ASSLERVGRYT
size: NA
V: TRBV5-4

CDR3: ASSLGVGAAFPDTQY
size: NA
V: TRBV7-2

CDR3: ATREGGTNNEQF
size: NA
V: TRBV10-3

CDR3: ASAPGQTSTDTQY
size: NA
V: TRBV12-5

CDR3: AISEYGQRGYGYT
size: NA
V: TRBV10-3

CDR3: ASFRSRDREQETQY
size: NA
V: TRBV18

CDR3: ASSFRRASGKPSQETQY
size: NA
V: TRBV7-2

CDR3: ASSPPGQGNSPLH
size: NA
V: TRBV7-8

CDR3: ASSQNRGQRF
size: NA
V: TRBV14